Shown below are 21 T cell receptor beta chains from a single sample sequenced in a study of T-cell memory formation after mild COVID-19. TCRdb itself ran the 5' RACE reads through MiXCR, one entry per CDR3 protein. In the table there are some 300,000 distinct CDR3 sequences, approximately 19% of which are singletons. Input material: PBMCs or a T cell subset sorted from them (not recorded which). The origin of the receptors is a man between 18 and 29 years old who had mild COVID-19 (a few samples of this study predate the infection). Cell type and time point are not known.

The V call is TRBV4-1, the J call TRBJ1-2, with 9 bases fitting TRBD1. Germline V CDR1 and CDR2: MGHRA, YSYEKL. J lost 4 bases, V lost 4 bases, and 10 bases had no gene match. The length of the CDR3 is 16 residues. The CDR3 here is CASSLHRDRVSYGYTF. CDR3 sequence (DNA): TGCGCCAGCAGCCTCCACCGGGACAGGGTGAGCTATGGCTACACCTTC.

V gene TRBV6-1 combines with J gene TRBJ2-1; 7 bases are a match to TRBD1. This CDR3 spans 16 amino acids. The junction had 8 bases not matched to a gene; V was cut back by 3 bases and J by 3 bases. Germline CDR1 reads MNHNS; CDR2 reads SASEGT. Here the CDR3 DNA reads TGTGCCAGCAGTGACCGGTCCGGGACAGTCTACAATGAGCAGTTCTTC. Its translation: CASSDRSGTVYNEQFF.

Only a few counts were recorded for this clonotype. The rearrangement uses TRBV9 and TRBJ1-4; no firm D call. This CDR3 spans 15 amino acids. V lost 1 base to trimming and J lost 5 bases, with 12 bases between them. From germline, CDR1 is SGDLS and CDR2 YYNGEE. CDR3 amino acids: CASSVSPGGNEKLFF. Here the CDR3 DNA reads TGTGCCAGCAGCGTAAGCCCAGGAGGAAATGAAAAACTGTTTTTT.

J is TRBJ1-6 and V is TRBV4-1; tentatively, D is TRBD1 (5 bases). The CDR3 contains 17 residues. Germline CDR1 and CDR2: MGHRA and YSYEKL. Trimming removed 0 bases at V and 0 bases at J, with 9 bases between. The CDR3 sequence is CASSQDWGSSYNSPLHF. The CDR3 nucleotides are TGCGCCAGCAGCCAAGATTGGGGGAGCTCCTATAATTCACCCCTCCACTTT.

This clonotype has just a few counts. The chain combines TRBV20-1 with TRBJ2-4, with TRBD1 matching over 8 bases. The trim removed 6 bases at V and 7 bases at J, leaving 11 bases unmatched. The CDR3 sequence is 14 residues long. Looked up from germline, CDR1 is DFQATT and CDR2 is SNEGSKA (reference sequence). CDR3 in DNA: TGCAGTGCATTGCTCGGACAGGGTTGGAACATTCAGTACTTC. Encoded protein: CSALLGQGWNIQYF.

This rearrangement joins TRBV7-9 to TRBJ2-7; no reliable D call. Between the trimmed V and J ends, which lost 4 bases and 7 bases, there was a span of 14 bases. Germline CDR1 SEHNR, CDR2 FQNEAQ (reference sequence). This CDR3 has 13 amino acids. CDR3 sequence reads: CASSSGRLEEQYF. Written as DNA, the CDR3 is TGTGCCAGCAGCTCCGGCCGGCTTGAAGAGCAGTACTTC.

The V gene is TRBV29-1, the J gene TRBJ1-1; D not certain. Trimming took 0 bases from V and 1 from J, leaving 12 bases between them. This CDR3 has 15 residues. Germline assignment: CDR1 SQVTM and CDR2 ANQGSEA. CDR3 protein: CSVEDSPRGNTEAFF. For the CDR3, the DNA is TGCAGCGTTGAAGATTCCCCCCGGGGGAACACTGAAGCTTTCTTT.

The chain links TRBV4-2 to TRBJ2-5, with D tentatively TRBD1 (5 bases). Per the germline V gene, CDR1 is LGHNA and CDR2 is YNFKEQ. The CDR3 is made up of 15 amino acids. Trimming removed 2 bases from V and 7 bases from J, with 17 bases in between. The CDR3 region has the DNA TGTGCCAGCAGCCAACTGGGTGATTCTACAGGGACCCAGTACTTC. It codes for CASSQLGDSTGTQYF.

This clonotype was counted only a few times. The rearrangement uses TRBV15 and TRBJ2-7; unclear D gene. This CDR3 spans 15 amino acids. The V gene lost 1 base and the J gene lost 5 bases, with 15 bases spanning the gap. Germline V gene lookup returns CDR1 LNHNV and CDR2 YYDKDF (reference sequence). The CDR3 nucleotides are TGTGCCACCAGCAGAGGGGTCCAAAGCCGCCACGAGCAGTACTTC. It yields the protein CATSRGVQSRHEQYF.

The rearrangement uses TRBV10-3 and TRBJ1-1; no clear D gene. The CDR3 runs 13 residues. CDR1 is ENHRY and CDR2 is SYGVKD in the germline V gene. Trimming pared 10 bases from V and 1 base from J, leaving 13 bases between. CDR3 coding DNA: TGTGCCACCACTTGGAGCCGGAACACTGAAGCTTTCTTT. It translates to CATTWSRNTEAFF.

This chain uses TRBV14 with TRBJ2-1, with 14 bases fitting TRBD2. V lost 0 bases to trimming and J lost 4 bases; unmatched junction nucleotides: 2. The CDR3 is 17 amino acids. CDR1 and CDR2 from the germline V gene are SGHDN and FVKESK. The CDR3 DNA is TGTGCCAGCAGCCAAGACTGGACTAGCGGGGGGTACAATGAGCAGTTCTTC. It codes for CASSQDWTSGGYNEQFF.

This clonotype turned up a few times. J is TRBJ2-6 and V is TRBV2; maybe TRBD1 (5 bases). Germline V lookup: CDR1 SNHLY, CDR2 FYNNEI. V gave up 6 bases and J gave up 0 bases, with 12 bases separating them. The CDR3 contains 16 residues. CDR3 in amino acids: CASSALGDSGANVLTF. The CDR3 region has the DNA TGTGCCAGCAGCGCCCTAGGGGACTCTGGGGCCAACGTCCTGACTTTC.

In its sample, this clonotype was seen a few times. The rearrangement joins TRBV20-1 to TRBJ2-1; TRBD1 is a possible D gene (6 bases). Germline assignment: CDR1 DFQATT and CDR2 SNEGSKA (reference sequence). Trimming stripped 6 bases from V and 5 bases from J, with 17 bases between. The CDR3 covers 14 residues. CDR3 DNA sequence: TGCAGTGCCCCGGGACATCCGGCCAACAATGAGCAGTTCTTC. This gives the protein CSAPGHPANNEQFF.

Here the CDR3 reads CASSFYRAEEGYTF. The CDR3 DNA follows: TGTGCCAGCAGCTTTTACCGGGCCGAGGAGGGCTACACCTTC. The gene calls are TRBV7-2 and TRBJ1-2, with no clear D. Trimming shortened V by 3 bases and J by 8 bases, and 16 bases separated the two germline ends. The germline V gene has CDR1 SGHTA and CDR2 FQGNSA. The CDR3 runs 14 residues.

The genes are TRBV10-3 and TRBJ1-1; D gene unclear. Trimming shortened V by 7 bases and J by 1 base, and 10 bases separated the two germline ends. The CDR3 is made up of 13 amino acids. The germline gives CDR1 ENHRY, CDR2 SYGVKD. Here the CDR3 reads CAIKFAENTEAFF. CDR3 nucleotide sequence: TGTGCCATCAAATTCGCCGAGAACACTGAAGCTTTCTTT.

This clonotype was observed many times. V usage is TRBV2 and J usage is TRBJ2-7, with TRBD1 identical over 9 bases. This CDR3 has 14 residues. The germline V gene has CDR1 SNHLY and CDR2 FYNNEI. V was pared by 6 bases and J by 8 bases, with 11 bases of the junction left unmatched. The CDR3 here is CASSAGTGTTKQYF. In nucleotides, the CDR3 is TGTGCCAGCAGCGCCGGGACAGGGACTACGAAGCAGTACTTC.

There are many counts of this clonotype. The chain employs TRBV7-2 and TRBJ2-7; D call uncertain. V was cut by 3 bases and J by 4 bases, with 4 bases left in between. CDR3 size: 11 residues. The germline gives CDR1 SGHTA, CDR2 FQGNSA. CDR3 region: CASSFLYEQYF. CDR3 coding DNA: TGTGCCAGCAGCTTCCTTTACGAGCAGTACTTC.

This clonotype has more than one count but fewer than ten. The rearrangement joins TRBV27 to TRBJ1-4; possibly TRBD1 for D (6 bases). The V and J ends lost 8 bases and 5 bases respectively, with 21 bases between them. The CDR3 consists of 16 residues. Per germline, CDR1 MNHEY and CDR2 SMNVEV (reference sequence). The CDR3: CASAPTGTHTNEKLFF. The CDR3 bases are TGTGCCAGCGCGCCCACCGGGACACACACAAATGAAAAACTGTTTTTT.

This clonotype was seen a few times. This rearrangement joins TRBV20-1 to TRBJ2-7; D not certain. Trimming pared 0 bases from V and 0 bases from J, leaving 9 bases between. The CDR3 extends over 14 amino acids. Germline CDR1 is DFQATT and CDR2 is SNEGSKA (reference sequence). As DNA, the CDR3 is TGCAGTGCTAGAGACCCCATGGACTCCTACGAGCAGTACTTC. This codes for CSARDPMDSYEQYF.

The V and J genes are TRBV5-1 and TRBJ2-6, with a possible D match to TRBD1 (5 bases). The CDR3 runs 16 residues. The V end was cut by 4 bases, the J end by 2 bases, with 13 bases between. CDR1 SGHRS and CDR2 YFSETQ come from the germline V gene. The CDR3 nucleotides read TGCGCCAGCAGCGTGTCCTCGACAGCTGGGGCCAACGTCCTGACTTTC. Protein: CASSVSSTAGANVLTF.

This clonotype was recorded many times. The V call is TRBV5-1, the J call TRBJ2-5; TRBD1 or TRBD2 may be the D gene (5 bases each). In germline, CDR1 is SGHRS, CDR2 YFSETQ. This CDR3 spans 14 amino acids. Deletions cut 0 bases from V and 3 bases from J, with 9 bases between. CDR3 sequence reads: CASSLAGQEETQYF. As DNA, the CDR3 is TGCGCCAGCAGCTTGGCGGGGCAGGAAGAGACCCAGTACTTC.